What follows are 32 T cell receptor beta chains derived from one specimen sequenced in a study of blood T cell repertoires in COVID-19. Some clones are missing from TCRdb's copy, which holds only in-frame ones; the method was immunoSEQ multiplex PCR. The top ten clones hold 2.2% of a sample with some 230,000 clones, more than 80% of them seen once. Material: peripheral blood. The source is a man aged 25-45 years who had recovered from COVID-19.

V and J are TRBV6-2 or TRBV6-3 and TRBJ2-1, with 7 bases identical to TRBD2. Germline assignment: CDR1 MNHEY and CDR2 SVGEGT. The CDR3 covers 17 residues. Trimming took 1 base from V and 8 from J; bases not matched to a gene: 14. CDR3 in amino acids: CASSYLAGEPPWDEQFF. In DNA form, the CDR3 reads TGTGCCAGCAGTTACTTGGCGGGGGAGCCCCCTTGGGATGAGCAGTTCTTC.

CDR3: CASSPRGDNEKLFF. The CDR3 DNA sequence: TGTGCCAGCAGCCCCCGGGGGGATAATGAAAAACTGTTTTTT. This chain joins TRBV9 and TRBJ1-4; D possibly corresponds to TRBD1 (5 bases). Germline CDR1 and CDR2: SGDLS and YYNGEE. V gave up 4 bases and J gave up 4 bases, with 11 bases separating them. The CDR3 sequence is 14 residues long.

The rearrangement joins TRBV9 to TRBJ2-5; D gene unclear. There are 14 residues in the CDR3. The V end lost 0 bases, the J end lost 0 bases, and 6 bases lay between the germline ends. In germline, CDR1 is SGDLS, CDR2 YYNGEE. In DNA form, the CDR3 reads TGTGCCAGCAGCGTAGATTCGTACCAAGAGACCCAGTACTTC. This encodes CASSVDSYQETQYF.

V gene TRBV5-1 combines with J gene TRBJ2-5; a possible D gene is TRBD1 (6 bases). CDR3 length: 14 residues. V was pared by 2 bases and J by 4 bases, with 12 bases between. Germline V gene sequence: CDR1 SGHRS, CDR2 YFSETQ. The CDR3 here is CASSFSTGLETQYF. As DNA, the CDR3 is TGCGCCAGCAGCTTCTCCACAGGGCTAGAGACCCAGTACTTC.

This clone appeared a single time. This chain connects TRBV6-5 to TRBJ2-5; 8 nucleotides line up with TRBD1. The CDR3 is 15 residues long. Germline CDR1 MNHEY, CDR2 SVGAGI. With 4 bases clipped from V and 2 bases from J, the junction kept 6 bases outside the gene matches. CDR3 in amino acids: CASSSQGAGQETQYF. In DNA, the CDR3 is TGTGCCAGCAGTTCTCAGGGGGCCGGACAAGAGACCCAGTACTTC.

This chain uses TRBV5-1 with TRBJ2-7, with 9 bases matching TRBD1. CDR1 is SGHRS and CDR2 is YFSETQ in the germline V gene. The CDR3 loop spans 15 amino acids. V lost 4 bases to trimming and J lost 3 bases; unmatched junction nucleotides: 8. The CDR3 loop reads CASSPGWDRVYEQYF. In DNA form, the CDR3 reads TGCGCCAGCAGCCCCGGATGGGACAGGGTCTACGAGCAGTACTTC.

This chain links TRBV30 with TRBJ1-2, with unresolved D. Between the trimmed V and J ends, which lost 0 bases and 5 bases, there was a span of 7 bases. The CDR3 length is 12 residues. The germline V gene encodes CDR1 GTSNPN and CDR2 SVGIG (reference sequence). CDR3 DNA: TGTGCCTGGAGTGTCTTGGAGTATGGCTACACCTTC. Protein product: CAWSVLEYGYTF.

This clone came up a few times. The chain couples TRBV6-2 or TRBV6-3 to TRBJ2-3, with D maybe TRBD1 (5 bases). This CDR3 is built from 15 residues. V lost 1 base and J 6 bases, leaving 14 bases between the germline ends. The V gene's germline CDR1 is MNHEY and CDR2 SVGEGT. CDR3 loop: CASSYLAGLGDTQYF. Here the CDR3 DNA reads TGTGCCAGCAGTTACTTGGCAGGGCTGGGCGATACGCAGTATTTT.

This sequence joins TRBV28 and TRBJ1-1; 7 bases align to TRBD1. The V and J ends lost 6 bases and 0 bases, in that order; junction bases with no gene match: 13. The CDR3 length is 17 residues. Germline V gene sequence: CDR1 MDHEN, CDR2 SYDVKM. CDR3 protein: CASRPEGAVDMNTEAFF. For the CDR3, the DNA is TGTGCCAGCAGACCCGAGGGGGCAGTAGACATGAACACTGAAGCTTTCTTT.

The V gene is TRBV7-2, the J gene TRBJ2-3; 10 nucleotides agree with TRBD2. CDR3 length: 16 amino acids. Germline CDR1 and CDR2: SGHTA and FQGNSA. The V segment lost 5 bases and the J segment 0 bases; nucleotides outside the gene matches: 5. The CDR3 DNA sequence: TGTGCCAGCAGCGTTCTAGCGGGGGTTAGCACAGATACGCAGTATTTT. Translating gives CASSVLAGVSTDTQYF. Drawing the rest from reference TRBV7-2 and TRBJ2-3, the complete variable domain is GAGVSQSPSNKVTEKGKDVELRCDPISGHTALYWYRQSLGQGLEFLIYFQGNSAPDKSGLPSDRFSAERTGGSVSTLTIQRTQQEDSAVYLCASSVLAGVSTDTQYFGPGTRLTVL.

CDR3 residues: CASTREDTEAFF. DNA for the CDR3: TGTGCCAGCACAAGGGAGGACACTGAAGCTTTCTTT. V usage is TRBV10-3 and J usage is TRBJ1-1, with D uncertain. V lost 10 bases and J lost 3, with 12 bases in between. Per the germline V gene, CDR1 is ENHRY and CDR2 is SYGVKD. This CDR3 spans 12 amino acids.

J is TRBJ2-3 and V is TRBV9, with TRBD2 identical over 8 bases. Germline lookup yields CDR1 SGDLS and CDR2 YYNGEE. This CDR3 has 16 residues. Trimming removed 3 bases from V and 5 bases from J; junction bases left unmatched: 11. Here the CDR3 DNA reads TGTGCCAGCAGCGGCTTCGGGGGGGTGGTTGGAGATACGCAGTATTTT. As protein: CASSGFGGVVGDTQYF.

The rearrangement joins TRBV7-2 to TRBJ1-6, with unresolved D. Germline values: CDR1 SGHTA, CDR2 FQGNSA. The V end lost 5 bases, the J end lost 0 bases, and 8 bases lay between the germline ends. The CDR3 is 15 amino acids. DNA of the CDR3: TGTGCCAGCAGCGCAGCGGCCTCCTATAATTCACCCCTCCACTTT. It specifies CASSAAASYNSPLHF.

This chain connects TRBV7-7 to TRBJ2-7; 7 bases are a match to TRBD2. Germline CDR1 SSHAT, CDR2 FNYEAQ (reference sequence). J was trimmed by 3 bases and V by 1 base; bases with no gene match: 9. This CDR3 contains 16 residues. The CDR3 here is CASSLGGGAGVYEQYF. The CDR3 DNA follows: TGTGCCAGCAGCTTAGGGGGAGGGGCTGGGGTCTACGAGCAGTACTTC.

The chain combines TRBV7-2 with TRBJ1-5; 9 bases align to TRBD1. Germline CDR1 SGHTA, CDR2 FQGNSA. The CDR3 contains 16 residues. J lost 4 bases, V lost 5 bases, and 9 bases had no gene match. This CDR3 is CASSLTVGQGNQPQHF. CDR3 coding DNA: TGTGCCAGCAGCCTAACGGTTGGACAGGGGAATCAGCCCCAGCATTTT.

The chain has TRBV4-1 and TRBJ2-7; D unclear. Germline V gene lookup returns CDR1 MGHRA and CDR2 YSYEKL. V dropped 0 bases and J dropped 6 bases, with 15 bases sitting between them. This CDR3 region has 15 residues. CDR3 in amino acids: CASSQEPAVSGEQYF. The CDR3 DNA follows: TGCGCCAGCAGCCAAGAGCCCGCCGTCTCCGGCGAGCAGTACTTC.

The chain joins TRBV4-3 to TRBJ2-7, with 8 bases lining up with TRBD1. With 3 bases clipped from V and 2 bases from J, the junction kept 3 bases outside the gene matches. The CDR3 runs to 14 residues. Germline lookup yields CDR1 LGHNA and CDR2 YSLEER. In nucleotides, the CDR3 is TGCGCCAGCAGCCAGACACAGGGGGCCTACGAGCAGTACTTC. Amino acid sequence: CASSQTQGAYEQYF.

The rearrangement joins TRBV6-6 to TRBJ2-5; TRBD1 might be the D (5 bases). V was pared by 6 bases and J by 2 bases, with 10 bases between. The germline V gene encodes CDR1 MNHNY and CDR2 SVGAGI (reference sequence). The CDR3 is 13 residues long. Here the CDR3 reads CASSARTQETQYF. CDR3 bases: TGTGCCAGCAGCGCCAGGACACAAGAGACCCAGTACTTC.

This clone was counted only a few times. The chain employs TRBV5-1 and TRBJ1-3; 8 bases are shared with TRBD1. The ends lost 5 bases at V and 2 bases at J; junction bases unmatched: 3. Germline V lookup: CDR1 SGHRS, CDR2 YFSETQ. The CDR3 contains 14 residues. CDR3 sequence reads: CASSMTGAGNTIYF. In DNA, the CDR3 is TGCGCCAGCAGTATGACAGGGGCTGGAAACACCATATATTTT.

V and J are TRBV12-3 or TRBV12-4 and TRBJ2-5, with a tentative D call TRBD2 (5 bases). V lost 7 bases and J lost 2, with 11 bases in between. This CDR3 region has 13 residues. CDR3: CASTPPGQETQYF. DNA for the CDR3: TGTGCCAGCACCCCCCCGGGACAAGAGACCCAGTACTTC.

V is TRBV28 and J is TRBJ1-5, with TRBD1 identical over 7 bases. The V and J ends lost 5 bases and 2 bases, in that order; junction bases with no gene match: 6. The CDR3 has 15 residues. The germline CDR1 and CDR2 sequences are MDHEN and SYDVKM. CDR3 amino acids: CASSHHQGGNQPQHF. The CDR3 nucleotides are TGTGCCAGCAGTCATCATCAGGGGGGCAATCAGCCCCAGCATTTT.

The V and J genes are TRBV18 and TRBJ2-5; weak D call: TRBD1 (5 bases). This CDR3 is built from 12 residues. Germline CDR1 and CDR2: KGHSH and LQKENI. Trimming left V 1 base short and J 7 bases short, with 7 bases between. CDR3: CASSPQGWTQYF. The CDR3 DNA sequence: TGTGCCAGCTCACCACAGGGGTGGACCCAGTACTTC.

The rearrangement joins TRBV7-9 to TRBJ1-2, with 10 nucleotides matching TRBD1. V was pared by 5 bases and J by 5 bases, with 8 bases of the junction left unmatched. The CDR3 runs to 15 residues. The germline V gene has CDR1 SEHNR and CDR2 FQNEAQ (reference sequence). The CDR3 nucleotides read TGTGCCAGCAGCCCAAGACAGGGGGCATGGTATGGCTACACCTTC. It specifies CASSPRQGAWYGYTF.

On this clone itself: This sample includes further DNA sequences coding for the same CDR3. The J gene is TRBJ1-6, the V gene TRBV27, with 9 bases aligning to TRBD1. The CDR3 runs to 15 residues. Germline loops: CDR1 MNHEY, CDR2 SMNVEV (reference sequence). The ends lost 2 bases at V and 9 bases at J; junction bases unmatched: 5. The CDR3 DNA reads TGTGCCAGCAGTTTAGGACAGGGGTATCGTTCACCCCTCCACTTT. Encoded protein: CASSLGQGYRSPLHF.

The V call is TRBV12-3 or TRBV12-4, the J call TRBJ1-2; D is unresolved. This CDR3 region has 12 residues. The V end lost 11 bases, the J end lost 1 base, and 11 bases lay between the germline ends. The DNA for the CDR3 is TGTGCCGCGGGTTTTAGTAACTATGGCTACACCTTC. Its translation is CAAGFSNYGYTF.

The chain has TRBV30 and TRBJ1-1; no firm D call. The CDR3 loop spans 13 amino acids. Looked up from germline, CDR1 is GTSNPN and CDR2 is SVGIG (reference sequence). Between the trimmed V and J ends, which lost 4 bases and 4 bases, there was a span of 13 bases. The CDR3 sequence: CAWTHFAGTEAFF. For the CDR3, the DNA is TGTGCCTGGACCCATTTCGCAGGCACTGAAGCTTTCTTT.

J is TRBJ1-1 and V is TRBV9, with a possible D match to TRBD1 (6 bases). Germline CDR1 is SGDLS and CDR2 is YYNGEE. Trimming pared 2 bases from V and 6 bases from J, leaving 17 bases between. The CDR3 runs to 15 residues. The CDR3 DNA sequence: TGTGCCAGCAGCGTGGGCAGTCAGGGGAAATCTGAAGCTTTCTTT. This gives the protein CASSVGSQGKSEAFF.

This chain links TRBV11-2 with TRBJ2-7; tentatively, D is TRBD2 (5 bases). The CDR3 length is 15 residues. CDR1 is SGHAT, CDR2 FQNNGV, per germline. Trimming shortened V by 4 bases and J by 3 bases, and 16 bases separated the two germline ends. The CDR3, as DNA: TGTGCCAGCAGCTCGCGCCCGGGGTACGGCTACGAGCAGTACTTC. As protein: CASSSRPGYGYEQYF.

The V and J genes are TRBV19 and TRBJ1-6; D unclear. The V end was cut by 7 bases, the J end by 7 bases, with 17 bases between. Germline loops: CDR1 LNHDA, CDR2 SQIVND (reference sequence). This CDR3 has 15 amino acids. The CDR3 is CASTPGGLENSPLHF. CDR3 bases: TGTGCCAGTACCCCGGGAGGTTTGGAAAATTCACCCCTCCACTTT. Combining the CDR3 with reference TRBV19 and TRBJ1-6 gives the whole variable domain DGGITQSPKYLFRKEGQNVTLSCEQNLNHDAMYWYRQDPGQGLRLIYYSQIVNDFQKGDIAEGYSVSREKKESFPLTVTSAQKNPTAFYLCASTPGGLENSPLHFGNGTRLTVT.

This chain uses TRBV28 with TRBJ1-2; D remains ambiguous. With 3 bases removed from V and 8 bases from J, the gap between germline ends came to 10 bases. Germline loops: CDR1 MDHEN, CDR2 SYDVKM. The CDR3 spans 12 residues. The CDR3 nucleotides read TGTGCCAGCAGTTTGGTCCAGAAGGGCTACACCTTC. Protein product: CASSLVQKGYTF.

The V gene is TRBV28, the J gene TRBJ1-4; weak D call: TRBD1 (6 bases). The CDR3 has 14 residues. The germline gives CDR1 MDHEN, CDR2 SYDVKM. Trimming left V 2 bases short and J 8 bases short, with 12 bases between. CDR3 sequence (DNA): TGTGCCAGCAGTTTACCAGGGGACGGGGAAAAACTGTTTTTT. As protein: CASSLPGDGEKLFF.

This clone has only one observation. Here the CDR3 reads CASSPQRYNEQFF. In DNA form, the CDR3 reads TGTGCCAGCAGCCCCCAGCGGTACAATGAGCAGTTCTTC. This rearrangement joins TRBV27 to TRBJ2-1; possibly TRBD2 for D (5 bases). This CDR3 comprises 13 residues. CDR1 is MNHEY and CDR2 is SMNVEV in the germline V gene (reference sequence). V gave up 6 bases and J gave up 4 bases, with 10 bases separating them.